Listed below are T cell receptor beta chains from one sample, sequenced in a study of response to subunit inactivated influenza vaccine. TCRdb called the RT-PCR reads again in MiXCR, with one record for every CDR3 protein. The sample has 400,000 to 650,000 distinct CDR3 sequences, roughly 7.6% seen once. The material was PBMCs from blood, obtained roughly 24 months after vaccination. The receptor set was obtained from a man aged 50 to 69 who received an inactivated influenza vaccine. Each CDR3 is given with its conserved first and last residue. The order of the fields is J gene, D gene, V gene, CDR3 protein. A D gene is named only where the DNA matches it firmly.

J gene: TRBJ1-1
D gene: -
V gene: TRBV15
CDR3 protein: CATSRRSMNTEAFF

J gene: TRBJ2-1
D gene: TRBD1
V gene: TRBV20-1
CDR3 protein: CSARRGQQDNEQFF

J gene: TRBJ2-3
D gene: TRBD2
V gene: TRBV20-1
CDR3 protein: CSARGGTSGGGTDTQYF

J gene: TRBJ2-5
D gene: -
V gene: TRBV14
CDR3 protein: CASSQVLGSGTQYF

J gene: TRBJ2-7
D gene: TRBD1
V gene: TRBV27
CDR3 protein: CASSFGDSTYEQYF

J gene: TRBJ2-7
D gene: TRBD1
V gene: TRBV18
CDR3 protein: CASSPQQGDYEQYF

J gene: TRBJ2-1
D gene: TRBD2
V gene: TRBV4-1
CDR3 protein: CASSQRTSGGQIYNEQFF

J gene: TRBJ2-2
D gene: TRBD2
V gene: TRBV3-1
CDR3 protein: CASRTSGRFGGELFF

J gene: TRBJ2-3
D gene: TRBD2
V gene: TRBV7-8
CDR3 protein: CASSRPSGEHTDTQYF

J gene: TRBJ2-7
D gene: -
V gene: TRBV20-1
CDR3 protein: CSASQYDRNSYEQYF

J gene: TRBJ1-3
D gene: -
V gene: TRBV5-1
CDR3 protein: CASSPLVDSGNTIYF

J gene: TRBJ1-3
D gene: -
V gene: TRBV12-3/TRBV12-4
CDR3 protein: CASSRTANSGNTIYF

J gene: TRBJ1-3
D gene: -
V gene: TRBV18
CDR3 protein: CASSPSGTSGNTIYF

J gene: TRBJ2-7
D gene: TRBD1
V gene: TRBV20-1
CDR3 protein: CSARVGQGPTYEQYF

J gene: TRBJ1-1
D gene: -
V gene: TRBV29-1
CDR3 protein: CSVAYTEAFF

J gene: TRBJ2-1
D gene: TRBD1
V gene: TRBV25-1
CDR3 protein: CASSETRQGIYSYNEQFF

J gene: TRBJ2-5
D gene: TRBD1
V gene: TRBV10-1
CDR3 protein: CASSQTGVGETQYF

J gene: TRBJ1-1
D gene: TRBD1
V gene: TRBV11-2
CDR3 protein: CASSFAGGSEAFF

J gene: TRBJ2-7
D gene: TRBD2
V gene: TRBV19
CDR3 protein: CASSMGTTTYEQYF

J gene: TRBJ1-2
D gene: TRBD1
V gene: TRBV5-1
CDR3 protein: CASRRTGTQLGYTF

J gene: TRBJ2-1
D gene: TRBD2
V gene: TRBV7-8
CDR3 protein: CASSSKRPSGRWNEQFF

J gene: TRBJ2-5
D gene: -
V gene: TRBV5-6
CDR3 protein: CASSLFIGRETQYF

J gene: TRBJ1-1
D gene: -
V gene: TRBV5-5
CDR3 protein: CASSWGPRVANTEAFF

J gene: TRBJ1-6
D gene: TRBD1
V gene: TRBV11-2
CDR3 protein: CASSPDRVSPLHF

J gene: TRBJ2-7
D gene: TRBD2
V gene: TRBV20-1
CDR3 protein: CSARDSAGGIYEQYF

J gene: TRBJ2-2
D gene: -
V gene: TRBV28
CDR3 protein: CASQLSTNTGELFF

J gene: TRBJ1-1
D gene: TRBD1
V gene: TRBV29-1
CDR3 protein: CSVDAFRDRGRTEAFF

J gene: TRBJ2-5
D gene: -
V gene: TRBV10-3
CDR3 protein: CAISGGDQETQYF

J gene: TRBJ2-7
D gene: TRBD2
V gene: TRBV7-2
CDR3 protein: CASSQRLITSVHEQYF

J gene: TRBJ2-1
D gene: -
V gene: TRBV7-9
CDR3 protein: CASSLTGSWDEQFF

J gene: TRBJ2-7
D gene: TRBD1
V gene: TRBV28
CDR3 protein: CASETISGTELYEQYF

J gene: TRBJ1-5
D gene: TRBD1
V gene: TRBV12-3/TRBV12-4
CDR3 protein: CASTRDRGDQPQHF

J gene: TRBJ2-1
D gene: -
V gene: TRBV20-1
CDR3 protein: CSARGQRTGNEQFF

J gene: TRBJ2-2
D gene: TRBD2
V gene: TRBV7-2
CDR3 protein: CASRSYTGTSGAGELFF

J gene: TRBJ1-2
D gene: -
V gene: TRBV3-1
CDR3 protein: CASSHPVDYGYTF

J gene: TRBJ2-5
D gene: TRBD2
V gene: TRBV5-6
CDR3 protein: CASSLYQGLAGVETQYF

J gene: TRBJ2-3
D gene: -
V gene: TRBV24-1
CDR3 protein: CATRDPTDTQYF

J gene: TRBJ2-5
D gene: -
V gene: TRBV18
CDR3 protein: CASSPVAGETQYF

J gene: TRBJ1-1
D gene: TRBD1
V gene: TRBV20-1
CDR3 protein: CSARVRDRVNTEAFF

J gene: TRBJ2-3
D gene: TRBD2
V gene: TRBV18
CDR3 protein: CASSQPGLAGADTQYF

J gene: TRBJ1-1
D gene: -
V gene: TRBV4-1
CDR3 protein: CASSQDPGNTEAFF

J gene: TRBJ1-4
D gene: TRBD1
V gene: TRBV9
CDR3 protein: CASSVGQGGEKLFF

J gene: TRBJ2-3
D gene: TRBD2
V gene: TRBV20-1
CDR3 protein: CSASKAGGSLITDTQYF

J gene: TRBJ1-1
D gene: -
V gene: TRBV20-1
CDR3 protein: CSARRVPLVNTEAFF

J gene: TRBJ2-3
D gene: TRBD2
V gene: TRBV20-1
CDR3 protein: CSARGGLAGASTDTQYF

J gene: TRBJ1-2
D gene: -
V gene: TRBV5-1
CDR3 protein: CASTMGAANYGYTF

J gene: TRBJ2-3
D gene: -
V gene: TRBV20-1
CDR3 protein: CSATTGSGTDTQYF

J gene: TRBJ1-1
D gene: -
V gene: TRBV10-3
CDR3 protein: CASRGDSRTEAFF